Listed here are 13 T cell receptor beta chains from one sample, sequenced in a study of blood T cell repertoires in COVID-19. Method: immunoSEQ multiplex PCR; TCRdb's copy keeps in-frame clones and lacks some. The sample yields 190,000 or so clones, approximately 88% seen once. Source material: PBMCs or T cells enriched from blood (not recorded which). All receptors derive from a woman aged 18 to 35 who had recovered from COVID-19.

The rearrangement links TRBV6-5 to TRBJ2-3, with D perhaps TRBD2 (5 bases). The CDR3 contains 13 residues. V was pared by 9 bases and J by 2 bases, with 12 bases between. Germline CDR1 reads MNHEY; CDR2 reads SVGAGI. The CDR3 is CASRGRPTDTQYF. CDR3 bases: TGTGCCAGTAGAGGGCGTCCCACAGATACGCAGTATTTT.

The chain recombines TRBV11-2 with TRBJ1-2, with 9 bases matching TRBD1. There are 15 residues in the CDR3. The germline V gene has CDR1 SGHAT and CDR2 FQNNGV. V shed 6 bases and J 4 bases; nucleotides not matched to a gene: 9. The CDR3 DNA reads as TGTGCCAGCAGTCCCCAGGGACAGGGCATCTATGGCTACACCTTC. This translates into CASSPQGQGIYGYTF.

The chain's CDR3 is CASSYNGGFNDEQYF. The CDR3, as DNA: TGTGCCAGCAGTTACAACGGCGGCTTCAACGACGAGCAGTACTTC. V and J are TRBV6-5 and TRBJ2-7; D is uncertain. The germline gives CDR1 MNHEY, CDR2 SVGAGI. V lost 2 bases to trimming and J lost 5 bases, with 16 bases between them. The length of the CDR3 is 15 residues.

This chain connects TRBV27 to TRBJ2-7, with a weak D call TRBD2 (6 bases). V was cut by 7 bases and J by 4 bases, with 20 bases left in between. The CDR3 loop spans 15 amino acids. From germline, CDR1 is MNHEY and CDR2 SMNVEV (reference sequence). This chain's CDR3 is CASTEQGGIGYEQYF. CDR3 DNA: TGTGCCAGCACGGAGCAGGGAGGAATCGGATACGAGCAGTACTTC.

The chain recombines TRBV7-9 with TRBJ1-2; D gene ambiguous. Between the trimmed V and J ends, which lost 4 bases and 3 bases, there was a span of 18 bases. The germline CDR1 and CDR2 sequences are SEHNR and FQNEAQ (reference sequence). The CDR3 contains 16 residues. The CDR3 protein is CASSCMVSQRDYGYTF. DNA for the CDR3: TGTGCCAGCAGCTGTATGGTCTCGCAACGGGACTATGGCTACACCTTC. The full variable domain, completed using reference TRBV7-9 and TRBJ1-2, is DTGVSQNPRHKITKRGQNVTFRCDPISEHNRLYWYRQTLGQGPEFLTYFQNEAQLEKSRLLSDRFSAERPKGSFSTLEIQRTEQGDSAMYLCASSCMVSQRDYGYTFGSGTRLTVV.

V gene TRBV7-2 combines with J gene TRBJ2-7; TRBD1 matches at 8 bases. Unmatched junction bases numbered 9, after V lost 5 bases and J lost 3 bases. Per germline, CDR1 SGHTA and CDR2 FQGNSA. This CDR3 is built from 15 residues. The CDR3 nucleotides read TGTGCCAGCAGCCCTGGACAGGGAGCGGTCTACGAGCAGTACTTC. Its protein product is CASSPGQGAVYEQYF.

V and J are TRBV6-5 and TRBJ1-1, with D possibly TRBD1 on 5 matching bases. This CDR3 region has 15 residues. V was shortened by 8 bases and J by 2 bases, with 18 bases between the two germline ends. Germline V lookup: CDR1 MNHEY, CDR2 SVGAGI. The DNA of the CDR3 is TGTGCCAGCCCCCCGGGGGTCCACTTCAACACTGAAGCTTTCTTT. Translation gives CASPPGVHFNTEAFF.

The chain carries TRBV9 and TRBJ1-4; 8 bases align to TRBD1. Germline CDR1 reads SGDLS; CDR2 reads YYNGEE. The ends lost 3 bases at V and 8 bases at J; junction bases unmatched: 9. This CDR3 region has 15 residues. The DNA of the CDR3 is TGTGCCAGCAGCGCCAACGGACAGGGAGGAGAAAAACTGTTTTTT. Amino acid sequence: CASSANGQGGEKLFF.

This clone appeared once. The genes are TRBV28 and TRBJ2-1, with 11 bases matching TRBD2. Germline values: CDR1 MDHEN, CDR2 SYDVKM. V shed 1 base, J shed 9 bases, and the junction held 5 bases outside the gene matches. The CDR3 is made up of 15 amino acids. The CDR3 DNA reads TGTGCCAGCAGTTTATTACTAGCGGGGGAGGGTGAGCAGTTCTTC. Its protein product is CASSLLLAGEGEQFF.

The genes are TRBV27 and TRBJ1-1, with 8 bases aligning to TRBD1. Looked up from germline, CDR1 is MNHEY and CDR2 is SMNVEV (reference sequence). The CDR3 runs 14 residues. V trimming: 1 base; J trimming: 4 bases; junction bases outside the gene matches: 2. The CDR3 region is CASSLFRGRTEAFF. The CDR3 DNA follows: TGTGCCAGCAGTTTATTCAGGGGGCGCACTGAAGCTTTCTTT.

The chain is built from TRBV9 and TRBJ1-6, with 7 bases matching TRBD1. The V and J ends lost 0 bases and 7 bases, in that order; junction bases with no gene match: 7. Germline V gene data show CDR1 as SGDLS and CDR2 as YYNGEE. The CDR3 is made up of 16 amino acids. CDR3 loop: CASSVGSGQKNSPLHF. DNA for the CDR3: TGTGCCAGCAGCGTAGGATCGGGACAGAAGAATTCACCCCTCCACTTT.

J is TRBJ2-1 and V is TRBV5-4; 7 nucleotides align to TRBD2. The germline V gene has CDR1 SGHNT and CDR2 YYREEE (reference sequence). CDR3 length equals 16 residues. The ends lost 4 bases at V and 0 bases at J; junction bases unmatched: 7. CDR3 loop: CASSPAGGSSYNEQFF. The CDR3 nucleotides read TGTGCCAGCAGCCCGGCCGGGGGGAGCTCCTACAATGAGCAGTTCTTC.

The rearrangement joins TRBV13 to TRBJ1-1; 8 bases line up with TRBD1. The junction had 14 bases not matched to a gene; V was cut back by 3 bases and J by 5 bases. Germline V lookup: CDR1 PRHDT, CDR2 FYEKMQ (reference sequence). The CDR3 covers 17 residues. The CDR3: CASSFPRGRGGRTEAFF. The DNA of the CDR3 is TGTGCCAGCAGCTTCCCCAGGGGGCGTGGAGGGAGGACTGAAGCTTTCTTT.